This T cell receptor beta chain stems from a study of cytotoxic CD8 clonotypes in ibrutinib-treated CLL. Study in general: Outcomes included some 24 partial and 2 complete responses; after median roughly 69 months, 14 stayed remitted and 12 progressed. Productive templates averaged about 260,000 per sample, and productive rearrangements 90,000 to 100,000.

The J segment lost 0 bases and the V segment lost 2 bases, leaving 2 bases of the junction unmatched. CDR3 length equals 15 residues. CDR1 and CDR2 (germline): SGHDT, YYEEEE. Generated by immunoSEQ multiplex PCR, the TCRdb table keeps only in-frame clones and is missing some. The table records tens of thousands of clones, around 82% of them present only once. This sequence was found in a human donor with chronic lymphocytic leukemia. The chain links TRBV5-6 to TRBJ1-5; 7 bases line up with TRBD1. Sequences were derived from PBMCs, sampled at disease progression, from a patient treated with ibrutinib. As DNA, the CDR3 is TGTGCCAGCAGCTTAAGGGACAGTAGCAATCAGCCCCAGCATTTT. Its translation: CASSLRDSSNQPQHF.